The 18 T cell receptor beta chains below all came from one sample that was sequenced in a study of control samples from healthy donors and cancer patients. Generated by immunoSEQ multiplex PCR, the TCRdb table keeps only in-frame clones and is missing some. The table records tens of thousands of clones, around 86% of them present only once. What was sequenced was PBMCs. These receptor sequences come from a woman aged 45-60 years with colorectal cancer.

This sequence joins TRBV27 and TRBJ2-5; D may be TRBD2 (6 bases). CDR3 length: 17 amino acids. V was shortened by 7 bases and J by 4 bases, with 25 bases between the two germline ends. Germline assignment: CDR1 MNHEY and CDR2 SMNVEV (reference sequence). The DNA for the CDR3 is TGTGCCAGCACCCCCCCAAGTCGGGGGACCCTTAGAGAGACCCAGTACTTC. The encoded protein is CASTPPSRGTLRETQYF.

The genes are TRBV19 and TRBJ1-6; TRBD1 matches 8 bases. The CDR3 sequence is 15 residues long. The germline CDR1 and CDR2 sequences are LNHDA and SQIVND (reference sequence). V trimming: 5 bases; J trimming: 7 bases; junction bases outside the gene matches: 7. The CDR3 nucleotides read TGTGCCAGTAGTTGGCAGGGGGCAGAAAATTCACCCCTCCACTTT. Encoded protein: CASSWQGAENSPLHF.

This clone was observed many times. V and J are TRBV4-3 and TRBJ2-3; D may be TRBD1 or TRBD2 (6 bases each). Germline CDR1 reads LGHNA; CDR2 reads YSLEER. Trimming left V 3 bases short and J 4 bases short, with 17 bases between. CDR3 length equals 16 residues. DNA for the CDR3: TGCGCCAGCAGCCAGTCACAGGGAGGCGGCGCAGATACGCAGTATTTT. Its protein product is CASSQSQGGGADTQYF.

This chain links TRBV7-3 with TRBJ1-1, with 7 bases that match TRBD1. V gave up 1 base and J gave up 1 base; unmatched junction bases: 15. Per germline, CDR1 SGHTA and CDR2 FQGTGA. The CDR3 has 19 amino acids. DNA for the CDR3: TGTGCCAGCAGCTTAAAGGGGTCGGGTACAGGGGTCAGGAACACTGAAGCTTTCTTT. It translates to CASSLKGSGTGVRNTEAFF. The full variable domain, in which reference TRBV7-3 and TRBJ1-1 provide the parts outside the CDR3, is GAGVSQTPSNKVTEKGKYVELRCDPISGHTALYWYRQSLGQGPEFLIYFQGTGAADDSGLPNDRFFAVRPEGSVSTLKIQRTERGDSAVYLCASSLKGSGTGVRNTEAFFGQGTRLTVV.

The CDR3 loop is CASSQTRTAGRELFF. As DNA, the CDR3 is TGCGCCAGCAGCCAAACACGGACGGCCGGCCGGGAGCTGTTTTTT. This chain links TRBV4-1 with TRBJ2-2; D ambiguous. This CDR3 has 15 amino acids. The V gene lost 2 bases and the J gene lost 9 bases, with 16 bases spanning the gap. Germline V gene data show CDR1 as MGHRA and CDR2 as YSYEKL.

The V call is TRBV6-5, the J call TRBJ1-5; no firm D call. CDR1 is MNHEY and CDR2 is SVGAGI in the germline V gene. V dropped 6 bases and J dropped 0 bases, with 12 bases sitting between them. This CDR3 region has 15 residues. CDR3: CASRLRGYSNQPQHF. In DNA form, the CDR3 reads TGTGCCAGCAGACTCCGAGGTTATAGCAATCAGCCCCAGCATTTT.

The CDR3 reads CSFRDFEKLFF. The CDR3 bases are TGCAGCTTTAGGGATTTCGAAAAACTGTTTTTT. V and J are TRBV20-1 and TRBJ1-4; D gene unclear. The CDR3 consists of 11 residues. Germline V CDR1 and CDR2: DFQATT, SNEGSKA (reference sequence).

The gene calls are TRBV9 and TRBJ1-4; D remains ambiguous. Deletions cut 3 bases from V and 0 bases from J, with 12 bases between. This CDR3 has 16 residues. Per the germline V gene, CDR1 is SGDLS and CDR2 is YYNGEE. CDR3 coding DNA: TGTGCCAGCAGCGCAACCGGTGACGCAACTAATGAAAAACTGTTTTTT. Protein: CASSATGDATNEKLFF.

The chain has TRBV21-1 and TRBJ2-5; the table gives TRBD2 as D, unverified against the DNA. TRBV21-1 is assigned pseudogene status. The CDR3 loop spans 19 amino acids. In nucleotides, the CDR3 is TGTGCCAGCAGCACGCCGCGGAGGCTAGCGGGGGCCGAGAAAGAGACCCAGTACTTC. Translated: CASSTPRRLAGAEKETQYF.

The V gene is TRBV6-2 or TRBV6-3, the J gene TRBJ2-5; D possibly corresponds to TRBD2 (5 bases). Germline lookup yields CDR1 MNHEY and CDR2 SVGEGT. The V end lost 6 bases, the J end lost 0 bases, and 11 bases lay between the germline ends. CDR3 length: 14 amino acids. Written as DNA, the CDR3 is TGTGCCAGCAGCCCCCGGGGATACCAAGAGACCCAGTACTTC. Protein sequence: CASSPRGYQETQYF.

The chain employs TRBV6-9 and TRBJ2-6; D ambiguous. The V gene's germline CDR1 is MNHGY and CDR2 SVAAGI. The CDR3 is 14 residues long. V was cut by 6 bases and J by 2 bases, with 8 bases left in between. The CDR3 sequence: CASRAEAGANVLTF. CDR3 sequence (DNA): TGTGCCAGCAGGGCAGAAGCTGGGGCCAACGTCCTGACTTTC.

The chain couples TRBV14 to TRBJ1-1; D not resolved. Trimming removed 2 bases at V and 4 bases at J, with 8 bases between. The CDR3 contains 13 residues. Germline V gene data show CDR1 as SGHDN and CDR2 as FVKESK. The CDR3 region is CASSQFEVTEAFF. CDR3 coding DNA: TGTGCCAGCAGCCAATTTGAAGTCACTGAAGCTTTCTTT. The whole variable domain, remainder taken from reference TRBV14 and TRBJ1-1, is EAGVTQFPSHSVIEKGQTVTLRCDPISGHDNLYWYRRVMGKEIKFLLHFVKESKQDESGMPNNRFLAERTGGTYSTLKVQPAELEDSGVYFCASSQFEVTEAFFGQGTRLTVV.

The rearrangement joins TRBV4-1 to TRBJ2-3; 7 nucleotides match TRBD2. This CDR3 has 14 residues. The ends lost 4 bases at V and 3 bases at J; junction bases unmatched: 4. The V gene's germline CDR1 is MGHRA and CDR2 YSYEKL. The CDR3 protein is CASSPTSQTDTQYF. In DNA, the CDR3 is TGCGCCAGCAGCCCGACTAGCCAGACAGATACGCAGTATTTT.

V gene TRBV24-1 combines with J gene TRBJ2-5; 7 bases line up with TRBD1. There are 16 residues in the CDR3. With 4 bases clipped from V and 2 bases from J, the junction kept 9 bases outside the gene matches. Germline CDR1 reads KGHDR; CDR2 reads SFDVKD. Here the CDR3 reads CATSDPGTDSQETQYF. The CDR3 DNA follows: TGTGCCACCAGTGACCCCGGGACAGACTCTCAAGAGACCCAGTACTTC.

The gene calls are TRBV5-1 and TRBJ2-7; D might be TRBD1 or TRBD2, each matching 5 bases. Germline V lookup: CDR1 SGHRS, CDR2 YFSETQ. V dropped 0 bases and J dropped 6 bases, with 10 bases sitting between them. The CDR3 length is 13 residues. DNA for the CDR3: TGCGCCAGCAGCTTGGCGAGGGGTGGCGAGCAGTACGTC. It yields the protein CASSLARGGEQYV.

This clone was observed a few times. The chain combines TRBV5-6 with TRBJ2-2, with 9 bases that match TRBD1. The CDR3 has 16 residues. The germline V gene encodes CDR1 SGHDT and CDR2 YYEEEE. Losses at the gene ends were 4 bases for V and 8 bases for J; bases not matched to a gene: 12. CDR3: CASSHIRDRDTGELFF. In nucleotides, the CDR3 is TGTGCCAGCAGCCACATCCGGGACAGGGATACGGGGGAGCTGTTTTTT.

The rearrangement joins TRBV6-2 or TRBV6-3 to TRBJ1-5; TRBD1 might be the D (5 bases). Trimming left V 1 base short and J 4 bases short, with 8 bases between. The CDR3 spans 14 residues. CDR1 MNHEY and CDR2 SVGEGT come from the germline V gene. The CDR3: CASSYLGGNQPQHF. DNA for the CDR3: TGTGCCAGCAGTTACTTGGGGGGGAATCAGCCCCAGCATTTT.

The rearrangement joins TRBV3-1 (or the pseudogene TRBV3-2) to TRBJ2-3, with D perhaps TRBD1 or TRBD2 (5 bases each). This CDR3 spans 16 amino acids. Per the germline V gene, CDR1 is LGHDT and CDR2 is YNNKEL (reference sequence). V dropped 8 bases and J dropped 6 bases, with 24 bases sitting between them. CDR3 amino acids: CASPSSGRQSLDTQYF. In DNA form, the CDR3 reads TGTGCCAGCCCATCCTCGGGACGACAATCTTTGGATACGCAGTATTTT.